The clone carrying this T cell receptor beta chain was observed a few times. The antigen is not known. TCRdb re-called the 5' RACE reads with MiXCR, one entry per CDR3 protein. Of about 470,000 distinct CDR3 sequences listed, around a quarter were seen once; the top ten hold under 15%. The CDR3 contains 17 residues. Trimming cost V 3 bases and J 7 bases, with 24 bases left between them. The data belong to a study of T-cell memory formation after mild COVID-19. On the study more broadly: The two donors had largely donor-specific TCR clusters. Whole-study findings and limits: The pre-infection memory compartment contained some responding clones, suggesting cross-reactive memory joined. Clones contracting across day 15 to 85 had a balanced CD4/CD8 profile; later expanding clones leaned CD4+.

The sequenced sample was PBMCs or a T cell subset sorted from them (not recorded which). This chain uses TRBV12-3 or TRBV12-4 with TRBJ2-5, with D possibly matching TRBD2 (6 bases). This sequence originates from an adult woman who had mild COVID-19 (a few samples of this study predate the infection). Cell type and time point are not known. CDR3 region: CASSFPSPSGVEATQYF. The CDR3 DNA reads as TGTGCCAGCAGTTTTCCCTCCCCGTCGGGGGTCGAAGCGACCCAGTACTTC.